These 15 T cell receptor beta chains came from one sample sequenced in a study of cytomegalovirus exposure and HLA in healthy donors. Researchers ran the PCR with 60 Vbeta and 13 Jbeta primers. Some clones are missing from TCRdb's copy, which holds only in-frame ones; the method was immunoSEQ multiplex PCR. This sample contains 55,000 to 80,000 clones. The sample comprised PBMCs. These receptors were collected from a man in his forties in good health and CMV-seronegative.

The rearrangement links TRBV4-2 to TRBJ2-7, with 15 bases matching TRBD2. CDR3 length equals 16 residues. Germline loops: CDR1 LGHNA, CDR2 YNFKEQ. V was pared by 3 bases and J by 7 bases, with 7 bases of the junction left unmatched. Here the CDR3 DNA reads TGTGCCAGCAGCCAGGAACCAGGACTAGCGGGGGGGGAGCAGTACTTC. Residues: CASSQEPGLAGGEQYF.

The gene calls are TRBV5-1 and TRBJ1-2; no clear D gene. The V gene's germline CDR1 is SGHRS and CDR2 YFSETQ. Deletions cut 0 bases from V and 10 bases from J, with 13 bases between. The CDR3 covers 13 residues. Here the CDR3 reads CASSLDLGRFYTF. The CDR3 DNA sequence: TGCGCCAGCAGCTTGGATCTGGGCAGATTCTACACCTTC.

The CDR3 sequence is CASSIPGRAYGYTF. CDR3 in DNA: TGTGCCAGTAGTATCCCCGGCAGGGCCTATGGCTACACCTTC. The V and J genes are TRBV19 and TRBJ1-2, with D perhaps matching TRBD1 (5 bases). The CDR3 runs 14 residues. V was clipped by 3 bases and J by 4 bases, with 12 bases between them. The germline V gene encodes CDR1 LNHDA and CDR2 SQIVND (reference sequence).

This chain connects TRBV5-1 to TRBJ2-3; the match to TRBD1 covers 7 bases. Germline assignment: CDR1 SGHRS and CDR2 YFSETQ. V was pared by 0 bases and J by 5 bases, with 6 bases of the junction left unmatched. The CDR3 consists of 15 residues. The CDR3 sequence: CASSLALRTGDTQYF. The CDR3 region has the DNA TGCGCCAGCAGCTTGGCCCTAAGGACAGGAGATACGCAGTATTTT.

This chain joins TRBV29-1 and TRBJ1-4; 9 bases are a match to TRBD1. Germline V gene lookup returns CDR1 SQVTM and CDR2 ANQGSEA. This CDR3 is 13 amino acids long. V was pared by 7 bases and J by 8 bases, with 8 bases of the junction left unmatched. The CDR3 reads CSARRDREEKLFF. In DNA form, the CDR3 reads TGCAGCGCCCGACGGGACAGGGAAGAAAAACTGTTTTTT.

The chain combines TRBV4-1 with TRBJ2-3; tentatively, D is TRBD1 (5 bases). The V end was cut by 4 bases, the J end by 2 bases, with 16 bases between. Germline V gene data show CDR1 as MGHRA and CDR2 as YSYEKL. The length of the CDR3 is 16 residues. The CDR3 protein is CASSRYPGSLTDTQYF. The DNA of the CDR3 is TGCGCCAGCAGCCGGTACCCAGGGTCTCTCACAGATACGCAGTATTTT.

This chain links TRBV25-1 with TRBJ2-5; 7 bases match TRBD2. Germline V gene sequence: CDR1 MGHDK, CDR2 SYGVNS. The CDR3 loop spans 15 amino acids. The junction had 9 bases not matched to a gene; V was cut back by 3 bases and J by 5 bases. CDR3 protein: CASSEPRLASETQYF. DNA for the CDR3: TGTGCCAGCAGTGAGCCCCGACTAGCCAGCGAGACCCAGTACTTC.

J is TRBJ1-5 and V is TRBV6-5; D is unclear. CDR3 length equals 15 residues. CDR1 MNHEY and CDR2 SVGAGI come from the germline V gene. V dropped 0 bases and J dropped 1 base, with 7 bases sitting between them. The CDR3 here is CASSYSRGSNQPQHF. The CDR3, as DNA: TGTGCCAGCAGTTACTCGAGAGGGAGCAATCAGCCCCAGCATTTT.

This chain links TRBV30 with TRBJ2-7; D unresolved. This CDR3 spans 13 amino acids. The germline V and J ends were trimmed by 5 bases and 0 bases, with 11 bases remaining between them. The germline gives CDR1 GTSNPN, CDR2 SVGIG (reference sequence). CDR3 sequence (DNA): TGTGCCTGGGGAAGCGCCGTCTCCTACGAGCAGTACTTC. Amino acid sequence: CAWGSAVSYEQYF.

This chain links TRBV6-6 with TRBJ2-7, with no clear D. The CDR3 length is 15 residues. Germline CDR1 reads MNHNY; CDR2 reads SVGAGI (reference sequence). With 8 bases removed from V and 0 bases from J, the gap between germline ends came to 17 bases. CDR3: CASAPLDSFSYEQYF. The CDR3 DNA is TGTGCCAGCGCACCTTTGGATAGCTTCTCCTACGAGCAGTACTTC.

The chain links TRBV11-2 to TRBJ1-2; TRBD1 matches 8 bases. This CDR3 is built from 13 residues. Germline values: CDR1 SGHAT, CDR2 FQNNGV. V lost 5 bases to trimming and J lost 5 bases; unmatched junction nucleotides: 4. CDR3 bases: TGTGCCAGCAGCCGGGACAGGTCATATGGCTACACCTTC. Protein: CASSRDRSYGYTF.

Worth noting for this clone: Other DNA sequences in this specimen translate into the identical CDR3. The chain employs TRBV9 and TRBJ1-4, with D hard to call. Trimming removed 0 bases from V and 6 bases from J, with 12 bases in between. The germline CDR1 and CDR2 sequences are SGDLS and YYNGEE. This CDR3 has 15 residues. The CDR3 DNA is TGTGCCAGCAGCGTAGGGGCTGCAAGGTATGAAAAACTGTTTTTT. Protein: CASSVGAARYEKLFF.

The chain joins TRBV9 to TRBJ2-2; 12 bases agree with TRBD2. The CDR3 is made up of 18 amino acids. In germline, CDR1 is SGDLS, CDR2 YYNGEE. The V segment lost 1 base and the J segment 2 bases; nucleotides outside the gene matches: 6. The CDR3 bases are TGTGCCAGCAGCGTACTAGCGGGGGGGCCTTCTAACACCGGGGAGCTGTTTTTT. Its translation: CASSVLAGGPSNTGELFF.

The chain uses TRBV7-9 and TRBJ2-1, with 9 bases that match TRBD1. After removal of 4 bases from V and 6 bases from J, the junction contained 13 bases not matched to a gene. The CDR3 runs 17 residues. CDR1 and CDR2 (germline): SEHNR, FQNEAQ (reference sequence). The CDR3, as DNA: TGTGCCAGCAGCTCGATAGTTAACAGGGGGCTGGTCAATGAGCAGTTCTTC. Its protein product is CASSSIVNRGLVNEQFF.

This chain links TRBV7-8 with TRBJ2-1; D is possibly TRBD2 (5 bases). The CDR3 sequence is 16 residues long. Germline V gene lookup returns CDR1 SGHVS and CDR2 FQNEAQ. V shed 3 bases and J shed 2 bases, with 14 bases lying between them. The CDR3 DNA is TGTGCCAGCAGCTTCATTGAGGGCATCGCCTACAATGAGCAGTTCTTC. It is translated as CASSFIEGIAYNEQFF. The full variable domain, rest sourced from reference TRBV7-8 and TRBJ2-1, is GAGVSQSPRYKVAKRGQDVALRCDPISGHVSLFWYQQALGQGPEFLTYFQNEAQLDKSGLPSDRFFAERPEGSVSTLKIQRTQQEDSAVYLCASSFIEGIAYNEQFFGPGTRLTVL.